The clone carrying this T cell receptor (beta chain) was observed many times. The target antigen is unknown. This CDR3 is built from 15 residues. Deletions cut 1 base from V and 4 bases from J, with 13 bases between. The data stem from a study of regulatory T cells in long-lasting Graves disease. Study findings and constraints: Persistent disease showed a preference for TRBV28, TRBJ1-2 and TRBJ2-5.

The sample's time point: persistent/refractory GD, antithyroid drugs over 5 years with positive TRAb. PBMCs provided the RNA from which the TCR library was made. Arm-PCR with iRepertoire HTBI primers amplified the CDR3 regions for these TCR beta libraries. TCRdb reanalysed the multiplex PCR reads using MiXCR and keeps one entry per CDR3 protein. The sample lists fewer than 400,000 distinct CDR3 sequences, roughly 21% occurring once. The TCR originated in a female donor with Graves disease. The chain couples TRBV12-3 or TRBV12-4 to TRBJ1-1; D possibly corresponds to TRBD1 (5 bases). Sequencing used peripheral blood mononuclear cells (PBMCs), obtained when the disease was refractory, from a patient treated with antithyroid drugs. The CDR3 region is CASSLGGPRGTEAFF. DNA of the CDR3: TGTGCCAGCAGTTTAGGAGGTCCAAGGGGCACTGAAGCTTTCTTT.